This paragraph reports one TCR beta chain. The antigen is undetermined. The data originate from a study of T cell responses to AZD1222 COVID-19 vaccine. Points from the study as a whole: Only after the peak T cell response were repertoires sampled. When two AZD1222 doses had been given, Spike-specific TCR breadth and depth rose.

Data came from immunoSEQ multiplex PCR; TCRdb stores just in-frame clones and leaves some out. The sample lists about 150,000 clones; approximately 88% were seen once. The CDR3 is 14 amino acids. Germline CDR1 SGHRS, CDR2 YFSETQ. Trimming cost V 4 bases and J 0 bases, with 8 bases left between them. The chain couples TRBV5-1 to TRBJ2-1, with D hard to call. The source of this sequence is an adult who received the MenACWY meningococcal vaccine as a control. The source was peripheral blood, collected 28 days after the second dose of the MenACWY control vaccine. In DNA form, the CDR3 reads TGCGCCAGCAGCCCAGCAGTCTCCTACAATGAGCAGTTCTTC. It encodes CASSPAVSYNEQFF.